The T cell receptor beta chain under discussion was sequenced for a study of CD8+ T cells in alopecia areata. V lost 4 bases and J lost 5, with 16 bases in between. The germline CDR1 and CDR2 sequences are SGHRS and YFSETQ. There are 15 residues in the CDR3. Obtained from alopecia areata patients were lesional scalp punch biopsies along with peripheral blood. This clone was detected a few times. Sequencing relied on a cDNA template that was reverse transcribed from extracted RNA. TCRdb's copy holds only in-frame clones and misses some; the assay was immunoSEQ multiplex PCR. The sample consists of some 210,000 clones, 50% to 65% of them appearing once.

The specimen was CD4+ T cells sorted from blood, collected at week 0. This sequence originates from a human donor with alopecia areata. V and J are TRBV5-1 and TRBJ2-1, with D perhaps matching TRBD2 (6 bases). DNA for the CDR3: TGCGCCAGCAGCCCCTGGGCGGGGAGAGACAATGAGCAGTTCTTC. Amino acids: CASSPWAGRDNEQFF.